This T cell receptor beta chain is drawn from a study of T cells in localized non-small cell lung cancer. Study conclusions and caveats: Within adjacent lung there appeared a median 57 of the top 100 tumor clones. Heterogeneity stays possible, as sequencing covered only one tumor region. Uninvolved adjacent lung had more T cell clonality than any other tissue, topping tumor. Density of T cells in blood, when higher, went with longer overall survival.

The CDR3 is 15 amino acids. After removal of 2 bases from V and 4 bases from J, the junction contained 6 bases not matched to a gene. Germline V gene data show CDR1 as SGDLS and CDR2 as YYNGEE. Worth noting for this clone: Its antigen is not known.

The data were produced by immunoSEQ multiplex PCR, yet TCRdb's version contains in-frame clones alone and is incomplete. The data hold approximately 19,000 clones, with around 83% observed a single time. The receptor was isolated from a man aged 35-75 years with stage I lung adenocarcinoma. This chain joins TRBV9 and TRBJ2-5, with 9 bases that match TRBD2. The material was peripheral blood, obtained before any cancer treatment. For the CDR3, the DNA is TGTGCCAGCAGCGTTACCAGCGGGGGGCGAGAGACCCAGTACTTC. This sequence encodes CASSVTSGGRETQYF.